The 8 T cell receptor beta chains below all came from one sample that was sequenced in a study of technical replicates of blood from a few donors. Sequenced by immunoSEQ multiplex PCR; TCRdb stores in-frame clones only, minus some. In the table there are about 81,000 clones, 70% to 90% of which are singletons. Sequences were obtained from PBMCs. The receptors here all came from a human donor in good health. Some clones in this sample may be carry-over from other donors' samples.

The chain uses TRBV6-5 and TRBJ2-7; 9 bases fit TRBD2. Germline CDR1 reads MNHEY; CDR2 reads SVGAGI. V was clipped by 7 bases and J by 8 bases; unmatched bases: 6. This CDR3 spans 12 amino acids. The chain's CDR3 is CASTETSGQQYF. The CDR3 nucleotides are TGTGCCAGCACCGAGACTAGCGGACAGCAGTACTTC.

The chain has TRBV9 and TRBJ2-1, with TRBD2 matching over 12 bases. CDR1 is SGDLS, CDR2 YYNGEE, per germline. V was pared by 4 bases and J by 6 bases, with 8 bases of the junction left unmatched. This CDR3 is 16 amino acids long. The CDR3 sequence is CASSSTGLAGSNEQFF. The CDR3 nucleotides are TGTGCCAGCAGCTCGACTGGACTAGCGGGGAGCAATGAGCAGTTCTTC.

This clone was detected a few times. The identical CDR3 is also encoded by other nucleotide sequences in the sample. The V gene is TRBV7-2, the J gene TRBJ2-5, with D perhaps matching TRBD2 (6 bases). V dropped 5 bases and J dropped 5 bases, with 18 bases sitting between them. Looked up from germline, CDR1 is SGHTA and CDR2 is FQGNSA. The length of the CDR3 is 15 residues. CDR3 sequence reads: CASSPRGSGGETQYF. In nucleotides, the CDR3 is TGTGCCAGCAGCCCGAGGGGTAGCGGTGGGGAGACCCAGTACTTC.

A few counts support this clone. The J gene is TRBJ1-1, the V gene TRBV5-1; D is perhaps TRBD1 (5 bases). Between the trimmed V and J ends, which lost 4 bases and 4 bases, there was a span of 14 bases. In germline, CDR1 is SGHRS, CDR2 YFSETQ. The CDR3 length is 14 residues. CDR3 region: CASSTRPGGTEAFF. The CDR3 coding sequence is TGCGCCAGCAGCACCCGTCCGGGGGGCACTGAAGCTTTCTTT.

The rearrangement links TRBV7-7 to TRBJ2-5, with 7 bases aligning to TRBD2. Germline CDR1 and CDR2: SSHAT and FNYEAQ (reference sequence). Trimming removed 5 bases from V and 2 bases from J; junction bases left unmatched: 8. The CDR3 totals 15 residues. CDR3 in amino acids: CASSPSGGGQETQYF. The DNA for the CDR3 is TGTGCCAGCAGCCCCTCGGGCGGGGGTCAAGAGACCCAGTACTTC.

As for this clone: The conserved final phenylalanine or tryptophan is absent from the CDR3, which likely points to a read error. It is unclear where the CDR3 begins or ends on the DNA, so no DNA is shown, and the CDR3 is as TCRdb lists it. This chain joins TRBV11-3 and TRBJ1-1; the tabulated D call, TRBD1, remains unverified against the DNA. Germline CDR1 SGHNT, CDR2 YENEEA. The length of the CDR3 is 10 amino acids, counting both ends. The CDR3 reads CASSSSQGAK.

The chain employs TRBV5-4 and TRBJ2-2; D gene uncertain. The CDR3 runs to 13 residues. The V end lost 6 bases, the J end lost 9 bases, and 15 bases lay between the germline ends. CDR1 SGHNT and CDR2 YYREEE come from the germline V gene (reference sequence). The CDR3 spells CASTPPSGRELFF. In DNA form, the CDR3 reads TGTGCCAGCACCCCCCCTTCGGGTCGGGAGCTGTTTTTT.

V is TRBV30 and J is TRBJ2-3; D is unresolved. The CDR3 is 15 amino acids. Germline-derived CDR1 and CDR2 are GTSNPN and SVGIG (reference sequence). Trimming pared 0 bases from V and 0 bases from J, leaving 10 bases between. CDR3 in amino acids: CAWSVGLASTDTQYF. The CDR3, as DNA: TGTGCCTGGAGTGTCGGTCTCGCGAGCACAGATACGCAGTATTTT.